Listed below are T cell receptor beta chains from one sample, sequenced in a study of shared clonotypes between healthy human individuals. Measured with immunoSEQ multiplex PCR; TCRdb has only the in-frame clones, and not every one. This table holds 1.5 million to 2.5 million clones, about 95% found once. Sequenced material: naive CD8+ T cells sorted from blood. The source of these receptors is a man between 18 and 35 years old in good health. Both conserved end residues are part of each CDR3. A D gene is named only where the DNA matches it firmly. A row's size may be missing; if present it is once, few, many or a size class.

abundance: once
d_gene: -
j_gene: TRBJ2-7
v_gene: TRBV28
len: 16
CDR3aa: CASSLRAGTNSYEQYF
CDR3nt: TGTGCCAGCAGCTTAAGGGCCGGGACGAACTCCTACGAGCAGTACTTC

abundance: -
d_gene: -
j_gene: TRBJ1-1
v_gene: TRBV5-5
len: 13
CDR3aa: CASSLDINTEAFF
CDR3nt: TGTGCCAGCAGCTTGGATATAAACACTGAAGCTTTCTTT

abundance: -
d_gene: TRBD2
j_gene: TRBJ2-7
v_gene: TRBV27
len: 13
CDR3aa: CASHGLGAYEQYF
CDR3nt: TGTGCCAGCCACGGACTAGGGGCCTACGAGCAGTACTTC

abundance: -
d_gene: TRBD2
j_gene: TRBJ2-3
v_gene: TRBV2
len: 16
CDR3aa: CAGASGGHWGTDTQYF
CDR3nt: TGTGCCGGGGCCTCGGGAGGACATTGGGGCACAGATACGCAGTATTTT

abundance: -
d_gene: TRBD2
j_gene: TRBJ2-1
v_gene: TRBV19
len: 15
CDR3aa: CASSHSWGEGREQFF
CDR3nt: TGTGCCAGTAGTCATTCTTGGGGGGAGGGCAGGGAGCAGTTCTTC

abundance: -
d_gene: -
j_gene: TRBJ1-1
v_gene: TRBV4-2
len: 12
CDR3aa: CASSFVGGSAFF
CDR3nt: TGTGCCAGCAGCTTTGTGGGGGGTAGTGCTTTCTTT

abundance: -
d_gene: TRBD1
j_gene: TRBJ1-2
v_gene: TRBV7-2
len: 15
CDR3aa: CASSLSQGAYYGYTF
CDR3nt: TGTGCCAGCAGCCTCTCCCAGGGGGCGTACTATGGCTACACCTTC

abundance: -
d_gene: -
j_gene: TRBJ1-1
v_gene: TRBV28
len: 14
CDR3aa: CASSSFGGATEAFF
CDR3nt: TGTGCCAGCAGTTCTTTCGGGGGAGCTACTGAAGCTTTCTTT

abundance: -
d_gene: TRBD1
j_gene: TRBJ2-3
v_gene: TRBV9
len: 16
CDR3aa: CASSKTGTGSTDTQYF
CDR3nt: TGTGCCAGCAGCAAGACCGGGACAGGGAGCACAGATACGCAGTATTTT

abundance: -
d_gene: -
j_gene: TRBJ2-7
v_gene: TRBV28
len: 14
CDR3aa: CASSLQYHSYEQYF
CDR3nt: TGTGCCAGCAGTTTACAGTACCATTCCTACGAGCAGTACTTC

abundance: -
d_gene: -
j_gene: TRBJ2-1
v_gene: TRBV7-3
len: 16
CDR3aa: CASSPMSGSSYNEQFF
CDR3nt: TGTGCCAGCAGCCCTATGAGCGGGTCTTCCTACAATGAGCAGTTCTTC

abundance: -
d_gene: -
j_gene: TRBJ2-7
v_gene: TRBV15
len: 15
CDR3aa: CATSRGYAGTYEQYF
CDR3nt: TGTGCCACCAGCAGAGGGTATGCAGGGACCTACGAGCAGTACTTC

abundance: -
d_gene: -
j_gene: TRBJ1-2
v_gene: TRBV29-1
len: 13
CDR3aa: CSVELTGPHGYTF
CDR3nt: TGCAGCGTTGAATTAACAGGGCCCCATGGCTACACCTTC

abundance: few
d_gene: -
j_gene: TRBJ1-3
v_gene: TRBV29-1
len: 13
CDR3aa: CSVVLASGNTIYF
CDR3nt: TGCAGCGTTGTACTGGCCTCTGGAAACACCATATATTTT

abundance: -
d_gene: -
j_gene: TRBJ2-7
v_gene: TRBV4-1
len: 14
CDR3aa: CASSQVGGPPEQYF
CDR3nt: TGCGCCAGCAGCCAAGTTGGGGGACCACCGGAGCAGTACTTC

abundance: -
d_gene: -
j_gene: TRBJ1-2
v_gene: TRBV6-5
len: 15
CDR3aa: CASSYSLRGLGGYTF
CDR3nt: TGTGCCAGCAGTTACTCGTTGAGGGGATTAGGCGGCTACACCTTC

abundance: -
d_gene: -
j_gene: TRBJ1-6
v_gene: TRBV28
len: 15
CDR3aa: CASSFRAKGTSPLHF
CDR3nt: TGTGCCAGCAGTTTTAGGGCCAAGGGGACGTCACCCCTCCACTTT

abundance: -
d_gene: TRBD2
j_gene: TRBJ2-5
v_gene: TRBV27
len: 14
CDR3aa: CASSQSGRWETQYF
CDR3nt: TGTGCCAGCAGTCAAAGCGGGAGATGGGAGACCCAGTACTTC

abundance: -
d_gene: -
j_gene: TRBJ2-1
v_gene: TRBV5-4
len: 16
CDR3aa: CASSLVTGETYNEQFF
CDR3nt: TGTGCCAGCAGCTTGGTCACGGGGGAAACCTACAATGAGCAGTTCTTC